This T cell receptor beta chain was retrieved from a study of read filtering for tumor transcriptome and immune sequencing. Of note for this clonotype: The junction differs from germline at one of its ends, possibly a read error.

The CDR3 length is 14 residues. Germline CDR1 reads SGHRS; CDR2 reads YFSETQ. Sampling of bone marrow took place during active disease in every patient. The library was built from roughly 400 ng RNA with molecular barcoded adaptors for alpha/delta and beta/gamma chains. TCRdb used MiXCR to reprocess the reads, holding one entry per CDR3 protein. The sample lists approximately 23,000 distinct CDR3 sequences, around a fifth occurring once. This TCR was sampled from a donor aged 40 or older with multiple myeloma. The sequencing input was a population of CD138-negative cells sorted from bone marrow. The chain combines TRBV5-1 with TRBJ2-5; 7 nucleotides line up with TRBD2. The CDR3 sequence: CASSRGLPQETLYF. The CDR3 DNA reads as TGCGCCAGCAGCCGGGGACTACCCCAAGAGACCCTGTACTTC. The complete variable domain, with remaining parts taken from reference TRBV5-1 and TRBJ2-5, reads KAGVTQTPRYLIKTRGQQVTLSCSPISGHRSVSWYQQTPGQGLQFLFEYFSETQRNKGNFPGRFSGRQFSNSRSEMNVSTLELGDSALYLCASSRGLPQETLYFGPGTRLLVL.